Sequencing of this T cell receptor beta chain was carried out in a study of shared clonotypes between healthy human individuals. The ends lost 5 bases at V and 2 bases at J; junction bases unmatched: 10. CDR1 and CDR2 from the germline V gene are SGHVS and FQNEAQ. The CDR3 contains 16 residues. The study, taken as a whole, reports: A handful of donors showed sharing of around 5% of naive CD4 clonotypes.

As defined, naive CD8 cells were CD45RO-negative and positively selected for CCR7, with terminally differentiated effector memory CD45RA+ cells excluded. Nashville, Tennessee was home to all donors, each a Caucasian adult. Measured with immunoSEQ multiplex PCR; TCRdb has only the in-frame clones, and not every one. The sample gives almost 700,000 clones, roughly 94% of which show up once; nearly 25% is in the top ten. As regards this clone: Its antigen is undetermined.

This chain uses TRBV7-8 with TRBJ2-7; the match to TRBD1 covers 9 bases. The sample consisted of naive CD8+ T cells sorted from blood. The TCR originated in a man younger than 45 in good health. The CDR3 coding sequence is TGTGCCAGCAGCCCCCGGACAGGGGCTTCTACCTACGAGCAGTACTTC. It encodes CASSPRTGASTYEQYF. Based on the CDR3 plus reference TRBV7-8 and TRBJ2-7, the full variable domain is GAGVSQSPRYKVAKRGQDVALRCDPISGHVSLFWYQQALGQGPEFLTYFQNEAQLDKSGLPSDRFFAERPEGSVSTLKIQRTQQEDSAVYLCASSPRTGASTYEQYFGPGTRLTVT.